A selection of T cell receptor beta chains follows, all from one sample in a study of cytomegalovirus exposure and HLA in healthy donors. Sequencing used immunoSEQ multiplex PCR; TCRdb keeps in-frame clones, though not all of them. The sample lists 120,000 or so clones; roughly 80% were seen once. The sequenced sample was PBMCs. Receptors were obtained from a man younger than 40 in good health and CMV-seronegative. CDR3s include the opening cysteine and the closing phenylalanine or tryptophan. The size entry is marked missing in some rows and otherwise reads once, few, many or a size class.

>TRBJ2-7|TRBV29-1|.
CSVDGTWDGEQYF
>TRBJ2-5|TRBV19|few
CASSSGQGTETQYF
>TRBJ2-3|TRBV5-8|.
CASSLGGQNSDTQYF
>TRBJ1-2|TRBV10-2|.
CASSPGQGAPGLGYTF
>TRBJ1-6|TRBV7-2|.
CASSSQGAGSPLHF
>TRBJ2-7|TRBV6-1|.
CASSERAEAYEQYF
>TRBJ1-1|TRBV20-1|.
CSARERTEAFF
>TRBJ2-7|TRBV6-5|once
CASSYGREGYEQYF
>TRBJ2-1|TRBV19|.
CASSILGAGEVYNEQFF
>TRBJ1-1|TRBV30|.
CAWTRGGGGWTEAFF
>TRBJ2-1|TRBV11-3|.
CASSLGHDNEQFF
>.|TRBV11-2|few
CASSLDAYEQYF
>TRBJ1-4|TRBV6-5|.
CASRPDRVWEKLFF
>TRBJ2-2|TRBV18|.
CASSPRLQGASNTGELFF
>TRBJ1-6|TRBV27|.
CASSYLRDRAYSPLHF